Shown below are 20 T cell receptor beta chains from a single sample sequenced in a study of blood T cell repertoires in COVID-19. Profiling relied on immunoSEQ multiplex PCR, and the TCRdb table lists in-frame clones only, not all of them. The table lists around 92,000 clones, about 86% of them singletons. Sample: peripheral blood. These receptors were collected from a woman aged 55-70 years in a cohort sampled during active or convalescent COVID-19.

This chain joins TRBV5-3 and TRBJ1-2; 12 positions match TRBD1. TRBV5-3 is sorted into the ORF group, with uncertain function. Trimming took 4 bases from V and 7 from J; bases not matched to a gene: 5. CDR3 length: 14 residues. The chain's CDR3 is CARSGGQGARGYTF. The DNA for the CDR3 is TGTGCCAGAAGCGGGGGACAGGGGGCGCGTGGCTACACCTTC.

The V call is TRBV6-1, the J call TRBJ1-5; 12 nucleotides line up with TRBD1. The CDR3 is 18 amino acids. The germline V gene has CDR1 MNHNS and CDR2 SASEGT. V lost 4 bases and J lost 7; bases outside the gene matches: 14. The DNA for the CDR3 is TGTGCCAGCAGTGGTTCCGCCGGGACAGGGGGCGCGAGGCAGCCCCAGCATTTT. It specifies CASSGSAGTGGARQPQHF.

The V call is TRBV5-1, the J call TRBJ1-6; 7 bases map to TRBD1. Germline V gene data show CDR1 as SGHRS and CDR2 as YFSETQ. V trimming: 3 bases; J trimming: 7 bases; junction bases outside the gene matches: 4. The CDR3 has 14 amino acids. DNA of the CDR3: TGCGCCAGCAGCTGGGACAGTTTCAATTCACCCCTCCACTTT. Its protein is CASSWDSFNSPLHF.

The chain couples TRBV5-5 to TRBJ1-2; D is ambiguous. V was pared by 0 bases and J by 2 bases, with 8 bases between. The CDR3 has 14 residues. CDR1 SGHKS and CDR2 YYEKEE come from the germline V gene (reference sequence). CDR3 sequence: CASSLGAVNYGYTF. For the CDR3, the DNA is TGTGCCAGCAGCTTGGGGGCAGTCAACTATGGCTACACCTTC.

The sample holds one count of this clone. Other DNA sequences in this specimen translate into the identical CDR3. The chain joins TRBV19 to TRBJ2-2, with unresolved D. The V gene lost 3 bases and the J gene lost 1 base, with 6 bases spanning the gap. This CDR3 has 14 amino acids. Germline V gene sequence: CDR1 LNHDA, CDR2 SQIVND (reference sequence). The CDR3 DNA sequence: TGTGCCAGTAGTATCCTAGGGAACACCGGGGAGCTGTTTTTT. Translation gives CASSILGNTGELFF. The full variable domain, in which reference TRBV19 and TRBJ2-2 provide the parts outside the CDR3, is DGGITQSPKYLFRKEGQNVTLSCEQNLNHDAMYWYRQDPGQGLRLIYYSQIVNDFQKGDIAEGYSVSREKKESFPLTVTSAQKNPTAFYLCASSILGNTGELFFGEGSRLTVL.

J is TRBJ2-7 and V is TRBV28; tentatively, D is TRBD1 (6 bases). The CDR3 covers 12 residues. Germline CDR1 MDHEN, CDR2 SYDVKM. V lost 2 bases, J lost 6 bases, and 8 bases lay in between. DNA of the CDR3: TGTGCCAGCAGTTTAAAACAGGGCGAGCAGTACTTC. Its translation is CASSLKQGEQYF.

V is TRBV7-2 and J is TRBJ2-7, with TRBD1 matching over 9 bases. The V gene's germline CDR1 is SGHTA and CDR2 FQGNSA. After removal of 0 bases from V and 5 bases from J, the junction contained 5 bases not matched to a gene. There are 15 residues in the CDR3. CDR3 sequence (DNA): TGTGCCAGCAGCTTAGCGGGACAGGGCCTCCACGAGCAGTACTTC. Translating gives CASSLAGQGLHEQYF. Combining the CDR3 with reference TRBV7-2 and TRBJ2-7 gives the whole variable domain GAGVSQSPSNKVTEKGKDVELRCDPISGHTALYWYRQSLGQGLEFLIYFQGNSAPDKSGLPSDRFSAERTGGSVSTLTIQRTQQEDSAVYLCASSLAGQGLHEQYFGPGTRLTVT.

This chain connects TRBV5-4 to TRBJ1-4; a possible D gene is TRBD1 (5 bases). Between the trimmed V and J ends, which lost 8 bases and 1 base, there was a span of 6 bases. The germline gives CDR1 SGHNT, CDR2 YYREEE (reference sequence). The CDR3 contains 12 residues. The CDR3 is CARGGTNEKLFF. CDR3 DNA sequence: TGTGCCAGGGGGGGAACTAATGAAAAACTGTTTTTT.

This rearrangement joins TRBV7-9 to TRBJ1-2, with a tentative D call TRBD1 (6 bases). Germline CDR1 is SEHNR and CDR2 is FQNEAQ (reference sequence). CDR3 size: 15 residues. V was cut by 4 bases and J by 10 bases, with 22 bases left in between. The CDR3 reads CASSWGGRHDPLYTF. The DNA of the CDR3 is TGTGCCAGCAGCTGGGGGGGCAGACACGACCCTCTCTACACCTTC.

In this sample, this clone turned up once. The chain couples TRBV6-1 to TRBJ1-2, with 10 bases lining up with TRBD1. Germline CDR1 and CDR2: MNHNS and SASEGT. The CDR3 has 15 amino acids. The V segment lost 1 base and the J segment 8 bases; nucleotides outside the gene matches: 7. CDR3 coding DNA: TGTGCCAGCAGTGAAGAGACAGGGGGCAGGTACGGCTACACCTTC. Protein sequence: CASSEETGGRYGYTF.

The rearrangement uses TRBV7-9 and TRBJ1-2; 8 bases line up with TRBD1. This CDR3 is 14 amino acids long. V shed 0 bases and J 8 bases; nucleotides not matched to a gene: 5. Germline V gene data show CDR1 as SEHNR and CDR2 as FQNEAQ (reference sequence). DNA for the CDR3: TGTGCCAGCAGCTTAGCGGACAGGGTATACGGCTACACCTTC. Translation: CASSLADRVYGYTF.

The rearrangement joins TRBV2 to TRBJ2-6; TRBD1 aligns across 10 bases. Germline CDR1 and CDR2: SNHLY and FYNNEI. The CDR3 spans 18 residues. The V and J ends lost 1 base and 0 bases, in that order; junction bases with no gene match: 3. The CDR3 nucleotides are TGTGCCAGCAGTGAAGGGACAGGGGGTAGCTCTGGGGCCAACGTCCTGACTTTC. Protein: CASSEGTGGSSGANVLTF.

CDR3 protein: CASSQDPARGSLEFF. CDR3 bases: TGCGCCAGCAGCCAAGATCCCGCCAGGGGGAGTCTAGAGTTCTTC. This rearrangement joins TRBV4-1 to TRBJ2-1; 7 nucleotides align to TRBD1. Germline V lookup: CDR1 MGHRA, CDR2 YSYEKL. V dropped 0 bases and J dropped 14; count of bases not matched to a gene: 13. The CDR3 extends over 15 amino acids.

This rearrangement joins TRBV2 to TRBJ1-2; 7 nucleotides match TRBD1. Germline V gives CDR1 SNHLY, CDR2 FYNNEI. There are 14 residues in the CDR3. The V segment lost 2 bases and the J segment 5 bases; nucleotides outside the gene matches: 5. The CDR3 reads CASSELKGAYGYTF. In DNA, the CDR3 is TGTGCCAGCAGTGAATTAAAGGGGGCGTATGGCTACACCTTC.

The V call is TRBV3-1 (or the pseudogene TRBV3-2), the J call TRBJ1-6, with D possibly TRBD1 on 5 matching bases. Between the trimmed V and J ends, which lost 4 bases and 8 bases, there was a span of 9 bases. The length of the CDR3 is 13 residues. The germline gives CDR1 LGHDT, CDR2 YNNKEL (reference sequence). Here the CDR3 DNA reads TGTGCCAGCAGCCCGTCCAGGGATTCACCCCTCCACTTT. Protein product: CASSPSRDSPLHF.

This clone occurred once. The chain links TRBV2 to TRBJ1-2; possibly TRBD1 for D (6 bases). The CDR3 covers 12 residues. The V gene's germline CDR1 is SNHLY and CDR2 FYNNEI. The V end lost 5 bases, the J end lost 4 bases, and 8 bases lay between the germline ends. The DNA for the CDR3 is TGTGCCAGCAGTCGAGGGGGCTATGGCTACACCTTC. It encodes CASSRGGYGYTF. The whole variable domain, remainder taken from reference TRBV2 and TRBJ1-2, is EPEVTQTPSHQVTQMGQEVILRCVPISNHLYFYWYRQILGQKVEFLVSFYNNEISEKSEIFDDQFSVERPDGSNFTLKIRSTKLEDSAMYFCASSRGGYGYTFGSGTRLTVV.

The genes are TRBV2 and TRBJ1-5; TRBD1 might be the D (6 bases). V was shortened by 5 bases and J by 7 bases, with 15 bases between the two germline ends. The CDR3 has 14 residues. The germline V gene encodes CDR1 SNHLY and CDR2 FYNNEI. CDR3 DNA sequence: TGTGCCAGCAGTTTACAGGGAGTTGGGCAGCCCCAGCATTTT. This gives the protein CASSLQGVGQPQHF.

The chain couples TRBV3-1 (or the pseudogene TRBV3-2) to TRBJ1-3, with 8 bases fitting TRBD1. This CDR3 has 14 amino acids. V dropped 4 bases and J dropped 4; count of bases not matched to a gene: 3. Germline CDR1 reads LGHDT; CDR2 reads YNNKEL (reference sequence). CDR3 amino acids: CASSPQGAGNTIYF. The CDR3, as DNA: TGTGCCAGCAGCCCCCAGGGGGCCGGAAACACCATATATTTT.

V and J are TRBV5-1 and TRBJ2-3; TRBD1 agrees at 7 bases. The germline V gene encodes CDR1 SGHRS and CDR2 YFSETQ. The ends lost 2 bases at V and 5 bases at J; junction bases unmatched: 8. The CDR3 totals 15 residues. The CDR3 loop is CASSLEGARVDTQYF. CDR3 in DNA: TGCGCCAGCAGCTTAGAGGGGGCGCGTGTAGATACGCAGTATTTT.

This rearrangement joins TRBV7-3 to TRBJ2-2; D remains unclear. The CDR3 runs 14 residues. V lost 7 bases and J lost 0, with 9 bases in between. Germline CDR1 and CDR2: SGHTA and FQGTGA. CDR3 residues: CASTMTTNTGELFF. CDR3 DNA sequence: TGTGCCAGCACTATGACAACGAACACCGGGGAGCTGTTTTTT.